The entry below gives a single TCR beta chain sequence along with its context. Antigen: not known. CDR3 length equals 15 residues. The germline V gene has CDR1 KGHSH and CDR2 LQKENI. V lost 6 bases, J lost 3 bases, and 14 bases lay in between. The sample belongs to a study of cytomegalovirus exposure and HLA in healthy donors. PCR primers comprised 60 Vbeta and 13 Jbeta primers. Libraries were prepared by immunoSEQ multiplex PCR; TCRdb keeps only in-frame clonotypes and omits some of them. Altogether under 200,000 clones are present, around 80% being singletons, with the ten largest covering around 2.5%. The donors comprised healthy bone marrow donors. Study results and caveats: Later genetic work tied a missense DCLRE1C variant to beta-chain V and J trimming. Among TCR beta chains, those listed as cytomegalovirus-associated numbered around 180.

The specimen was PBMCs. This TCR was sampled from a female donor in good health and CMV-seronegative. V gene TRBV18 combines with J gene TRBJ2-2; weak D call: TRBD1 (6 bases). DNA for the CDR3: TGTGCCAGCTCGCCCCAGGGGACGGACACCGGGGAGCTGTTTTTT. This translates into CASSPQGTDTGELFF.